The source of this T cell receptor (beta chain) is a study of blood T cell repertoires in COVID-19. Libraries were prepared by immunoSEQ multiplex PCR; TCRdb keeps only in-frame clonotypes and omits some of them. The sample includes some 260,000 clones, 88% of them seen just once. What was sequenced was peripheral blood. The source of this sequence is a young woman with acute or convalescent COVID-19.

The CDR3 loop is CASSLDALGTARRGLNYGYTF. The DNA of the CDR3 is TGTGCCAGCAGCTTAGATGCCCTCGGGACCGCCCGCAGGGGGCTTAACTATGGCTACACCTTC. This chain joins TRBV11-3 and TRBJ1-2, with TRBD1 matching over 8 bases. V lost 0 bases, J lost 1 base, and 19 bases stayed unmatched. The CDR3 is 21 residues long. In germline, CDR1 is SGHNT, CDR2 YENEEA.